This TCR beta chain stems from a study of shared clonotypes between healthy human individuals. For the study at large: Sampling drew on donors who were a couple of women and a few men aged 18 to 49.

Data came from immunoSEQ multiplex PCR; TCRdb stores just in-frame clones and leaves some out. This table holds about 2.1 million clones, roughly 95% found once. About this clone itself: The target antigen is unknown.

CD45RO-negative CD8 cells positively selected for CCR7 made up the naive population, which excluded terminally differentiated effector memory CD45RA+ cells. General study points: On the whole, naive subsets had larger estimated richness than memory subsets had. Some clonotypes were shared by all four sorted-subset donors, while others were not shared. The non-shared ones had lower generation probabilities than the shared ones. Enrolling few donors narrowed the genetic and exposure-history diversity that was represented.

This CDR3 is built from 13 residues. The V gene's germline CDR1 is GTSNPN and CDR2 SVGIG (reference sequence). Deletions cut 1 base from V and 6 bases from J, with 10 bases between. The TCR comes from a man younger than 30 in good health. Some clones in this sample may be carry-over from other donors' samples. Sequenced sample: naive CD8+ T cells from PBMCs. The chain couples TRBV30 to TRBJ2-1; possible D gene TRBD1, 5 bases. CDR3 in DNA: TGTGCCTGGAGTGCAGACAGTATCAATGAGCAGTTCTTC. This gives the protein CAWSADSINEQFF.